Below, 29 T cell receptor beta chains from the same sample are listed, as sequenced in a study of regulatory T cells in long-lasting Graves disease. Time point of the sample: persistent/refractory GD, antithyroid drugs over 5 years with positive TRAb. Isolated PBMC RNA provided the starting material for the TCR library. Libraries of TCR beta came from iRepertoire HTBI primers plus Arm-PCR of CDR3 regions. TCRdb independently ran MiXCR on the multiplex PCR reads; one entry per CDR3 protein. The sample has around 400,000 distinct CDR3 sequences, less than 25% seen once. Sequenced material: peripheral blood mononuclear cells (PBMCs), taken when the disease was refractory, from a patient treated with antithyroid drugs. These receptors were collected from a female donor with Graves disease.

In DNA form, the CDR3 reads TGTGCCAGCAGCTTAGGGACTAGCGGGAGGGCCTCCTACGAGCAGTACTTC. Protein: CASSLGTSGRASYEQYF. The rearrangement links TRBV7-9 to TRBJ2-7, with TRBD2 matching 15 bases. Trimming cost V 1 base and J 0 bases; bases outside gene matches: 1. The germline gives CDR1 SEHNR, CDR2 FQNEAQ (reference sequence). This CDR3 region has 17 residues.

The rearrangement joins TRBV15 to TRBJ1-5; maybe TRBD1 (5 bases). CDR1 and CDR2 from the germline V gene are LNHNV and YYDKDF (reference sequence). This CDR3 is built from 16 residues. V gave up 2 bases and J gave up 5 bases, with 16 bases separating them. The chain's CDR3 is CATSRKGDGGHQPQHF. The CDR3 nucleotides read TGTGCCACCAGCAGAAAAGGGGACGGGGGACATCAGCCCCAGCATTTT. The whole variable domain, filled in from reference TRBV15 and TRBJ1-5, reads DAMVIQNPRYQVTQFGKPVTLSCSQTLNHNVMYWYQQKSSQAPKLLFHYYDKDFNNEADTPDNFQSRRPNTSFCFLDIRSPGLGDTAMYLCATSRKGDGGHQPQHFGDGTRLSIL.

This clonotype was recorded only once. The chain combines TRBV7-9 with TRBJ2-2, with 10 bases that match TRBD2. V dropped 4 bases and J dropped 6; count of bases not matched to a gene: 11. Germline lookup yields CDR1 SEHNR and CDR2 FQNEAQ (reference sequence). The CDR3 has 17 residues. DNA for the CDR3: TGTGCCAGCAGCTCCCGGGAGCGGGAGGGCCCTCCCGGGGAGCTGTTTTTT. Amino acids: CASSSREREGPPGELFF.

This clonotype was detected only a few times. The V and J genes are TRBV7-3 and TRBJ1-1; D ambiguous. The CDR3 is 13 residues long. The V end was cut by 5 bases, the J end by 4 bases, with 11 bases between. Germline V gene data show CDR1 as SGHTA and CDR2 as FQGTGA. CDR3 bases: TGTGCCAGCAGCCAAAAGGGAGCCACTGAAGCTTTCTTT. Amino acids: CASSQKGATEAFF. Using reference TRBV7-3 and TRBJ1-1 for the parts outside the CDR3, the full variable domain is GAGVSQTPSNKVTEKGKYVELRCDPISGHTALYWYRQSLGQGPEFLIYFQGTGAADDSGLPNDRFFAVRPEGSVSTLKIQRTERGDSAVYLCASSQKGATEAFFGQGTRLTVV.

This clonotype appeared many times. V usage is TRBV3-1 and J usage is TRBJ2-5; D gene unclear. V was clipped by 1 base and J by 5 bases, with 5 bases between them. The length of the CDR3 is 12 residues. Germline lookup yields CDR1 LGHDT and CDR2 YNNKEL (reference sequence). The CDR3 nucleotides read TGTGCCAGCAGCCAAGGTTCGGAGACCCAGTACTTC. Its translation is CASSQGSETQYF.

The rearrangement joins TRBV7-2 to TRBJ2-4; D is unclear. The germline V and J ends were trimmed by 3 bases and 5 bases, with 5 bases remaining between them. CDR1 and CDR2 from the germline V gene are SGHTA and FQGNSA. The CDR3 sequence is 12 residues long. The CDR3 loop is CASSFPQNIQYF. In DNA, the CDR3 is TGTGCCAGCAGCTTTCCCCAAAACATTCAGTACTTC. The complete variable domain, with remaining parts taken from reference TRBV7-2 and TRBJ2-4, reads GAGVSQSPSNKVTEKGKDVELRCDPISGHTALYWYRQSLGQGLEFLIYFQGNSAPDKSGLPSDRFSAERTGGSVSTLTIQRTQQEDSAVYLCASSFPQNIQYFGAGTRLSVL.

This clonotype has more than one count but fewer than ten. This chain links TRBV7-2 with TRBJ2-7; 8 bases map to TRBD2. The V gene's germline CDR1 is SGHTA and CDR2 FQGNSA. V gave up 4 bases and J gave up 4 bases; unmatched junction bases: 9. This CDR3 is 15 amino acids long. The CDR3 DNA sequence: TGTGCCAGCAGCTCCCCTTCGGGAGGGCTTTACGAGCAGTACTTC. It codes for CASSSPSGGLYEQYF.

The chain uses TRBV27 and TRBJ2-6; 11 nucleotides align to TRBD2. Germline-derived CDR1 and CDR2 are MNHEY and SMNVEV (reference sequence). This CDR3 has 18 amino acids. J lost 0 bases, V lost 5 bases, and 6 bases had no gene match. The CDR3 region is CASSIGLAGLSGANVLTF. The CDR3 region has the DNA TGTGCCAGCAGTATCGGACTAGCGGGCCTCTCTGGGGCCAACGTCCTGACTTTC.

The table lists this clonotype with a few counts. The CDR3 nucleotides are TGTGCCAGCAGCTTAATGGGCACCACCTACGAGCAGTACTTC. It translates to CASSLMGTTYEQYF. The chain combines TRBV7-9 with TRBJ2-7; no clear D gene. CDR3 length: 14 amino acids. The V and J ends lost 2 bases and 2 bases respectively, with 10 bases between them. Germline lookup yields CDR1 SEHNR and CDR2 FQNEAQ (reference sequence).

V is TRBV20-1 and J is TRBJ1-5; 11 bases line up with TRBD1. Trimming took 5 bases from V and 2 from J; bases not matched to a gene: 8. The length of the CDR3 is 16 residues. Germline V lookup: CDR1 DFQATT, CDR2 SNEGSKA (reference sequence). This CDR3 is CSASLGQGAGNQPQHF. CDR3 in DNA: TGCAGTGCTTCCCTAGGACAGGGGGCGGGCAATCAGCCCCAGCATTTT.

The V gene is TRBV10-3, the J gene TRBJ2-5; 9 nucleotides agree with TRBD1. The junction had 1 base not matched to a gene; V was cut back by 7 bases and J by 4 bases. Germline CDR1 and CDR2: ENHRY and SYGVKD. The CDR3 contains 12 residues. CDR3 coding DNA: TGTGCCATCAAGGGACAGGGAGAGACCCAGTACTTC. It codes for CAIKGQGETQYF.

On this clonotype: Possible read error: a much larger clone is one base away. The chain recombines TRBV20-1 with TRBJ1-5; D is uncertain. The germline gives CDR1 DFQATT, CDR2 SNEGSKA (reference sequence). Trimming removed 1 base from V and 6 bases from J, with 10 bases in between. The CDR3 has 13 residues. The CDR3 DNA is TGCAGTGCTAGAGCAGGTCAGTCTCAGCCCCAGCATTTT. This gives the protein CSARAGQSQPQHF.

The sample holds a few counts of this clonotype. This chain links TRBV20-1 with TRBJ2-1, with 10 bases matching TRBD2. J gave up 10 bases and V 4 bases, and 10 bases lay outside the gene matches. This CDR3 is 14 amino acids long. Germline lookup yields CDR1 DFQATT and CDR2 SNEGSKA (reference sequence). The CDR3: CSATSSGSFGEQFF. The CDR3 bases are TGCAGTGCTACTTCTAGCGGGAGTTTTGGGGAGCAGTTCTTC.

This clonotype was seen repeatedly, ten times or more. The chain combines TRBV24-1 with TRBJ2-2, with 9 bases fitting TRBD1. The length of the CDR3 is 16 residues. Germline CDR1 reads KGHDR; CDR2 reads SFDVKD. With V trimmed by 4 bases and J by 2 bases, 4 bases remained unmatched. CDR3 nucleotides: TGTGCCACCAGTGAGGACAGGGGAAGAAACACCGGGGAGCTGTTTTTT. Protein sequence: CATSEDRGRNTGELFF.

V and J are TRBV20-1 and TRBJ2-2; possible D gene TRBD2, 5 bases. The V gene lost 3 bases and the J gene lost 5 bases, with 10 bases spanning the gap. CDR1 DFQATT and CDR2 SNEGSKA come from the germline V gene (reference sequence). This CDR3 is 13 amino acids long. The CDR3 DNA reads TGCAGTGCTAGTTCGGAGGATACCGGGGAGCTGTTTTTT. Protein sequence: CSASSEDTGELFF.

Here the CDR3 DNA reads TGTGCCAGCAGTCTTGCCAGGCGACCCAATCAGCCCCAGCATTTT. It codes for CASSLARRPNQPQHF. The chain employs TRBV3-1 and TRBJ1-5; D not certain. The V gene's germline CDR1 is LGHDT and CDR2 YNNKEL (reference sequence). The CDR3 is 15 residues long. Deletions cut 6 bases from V and 3 bases from J, with 15 bases between.

In this sample, this clonotype turned up a few times. The CDR3, as DNA: TGTGCCACCTCCCCTACCGGGACAGGGAACACTGAAGCTTTCTTT. Translation gives CATSPTGTGNTEAFF. This chain uses TRBV10-3 with TRBJ1-1; 8 bases are shared with TRBD1. The germline V gene has CDR1 ENHRY and CDR2 SYGVKD. This CDR3 has 15 residues. After removal of 10 bases from V and 1 base from J, the junction contained 11 bases not matched to a gene.

Only a few counts were recorded for this clonotype. In DNA, the CDR3 is TGTGCCAGCAGCTTAAGGGGTCCCGGACAGGGTTACGAGCAGTACTTC. It specifies CASSLRGPGQGYEQYF. The chain combines TRBV7-9 with TRBJ2-7; 8 nucleotides match TRBD1. V shed 2 bases and J 4 bases; nucleotides not matched to a gene: 10. Germline assignment: CDR1 SEHNR and CDR2 FQNEAQ (reference sequence). The CDR3 runs 16 residues.

This sequence joins TRBV28 and TRBJ2-4; 7 nucleotides agree with TRBD1. Germline values: CDR1 MDHEN, CDR2 SYDVKM. This CDR3 spans 15 amino acids. With V trimmed by 6 bases and J by 2 bases, 7 bases remained unmatched. Written as DNA, the CDR3 is TGTGCCAGCAGCCGATACAGGGGTACCAAAAACATTCAGTACTTC. Translation: CASSRYRGTKNIQYF.

This clonotype was seen more than once but under ten times. The chain carries TRBV5-4 and TRBJ1-1, with TRBD1 as a possible D gene (6 bases). V lost 4 bases to trimming and J lost 8 bases, with 18 bases between them. The CDR3 is made up of 14 amino acids. CDR1 and CDR2 (germline): SGHNT, YYREEE (reference sequence). CDR3 sequence reads: CASSSRTVSGEAFF. CDR3 in DNA: TGTGCCAGCAGCAGCCGGACAGTCTCTGGGGAAGCTTTCTTT. Complete variable domain (other parts from reference TRBV5-4 and TRBJ1-1): ETGVTQSPTHLIKTRGQQVTLRCSSQSGHNTVSWYQQALGQGPQFIFQYYREEENGRGNFPPRFSGLQFPNYSSELNVNALELDDSALYLCASSSRTVSGEAFFGQGTRLTVV.

The table lists this clonotype with many counts. The V call is TRBV12-3 or TRBV12-4, the J call TRBJ1-5; 7 bases are a match to TRBD1. The CDR3 runs 15 residues. Germline trimming cut 6 bases from V and 1 base from J; bases unmatched to any gene: 6. CDR3 region: CASSAGTASNQPQHF. The CDR3 DNA reads as TGTGCCAGCAGCGCCGGGACAGCCAGCAATCAGCCCCAGCATTTT.

This clonotype appeared many times. CDR3 loop: CASSLGTGNVYEQYF. CDR3 sequence (DNA): TGTGCCAGCAGTCTAGGTACAGGGAACGTTTACGAGCAGTACTTC. The chain uses TRBV7-6 and TRBJ2-7, with D maybe TRBD1 (6 bases). The V end was cut by 6 bases, the J end by 4 bases, with 19 bases between. In germline, CDR1 is SGHVS, CDR2 FNYEAQ. This CDR3 is built from 15 residues.

The table lists this clonotype with many counts. V is TRBV7-8 and J is TRBJ1-2; D possibly corresponds to TRBD1 (6 bases). This CDR3 is built from 14 residues. The V end was cut by 5 bases, the J end by 8 bases, with 18 bases between. Germline CDR1 is SGHVS and CDR2 is FQNEAQ. For the CDR3, the DNA is TGTGCCAGCAGCCCGGCCCCGTACAGGGAGGGCTACACCTTC. Encoded protein: CASSPAPYREGYTF.

The table lists this clonotype with many counts. For the CDR3, the DNA is TGTGCCAGCAGCCAAGTGCGGGAGACCCAGTACTTC. Translation: CASSQVRETQYF. This chain links TRBV14 with TRBJ2-5; D remains ambiguous. V shed 1 base and J shed 5 bases, with 5 bases lying between them. The germline CDR1 and CDR2 sequences are SGHDN and FVKESK. The CDR3 is 12 amino acids.

This clonotype was found many times. The CDR3 nucleotides read TGTGCCAGCAGTCCTTCCCCCTCGCCCTACGAGCAGTACTTC. Protein sequence: CASSPSPSPYEQYF. V usage is TRBV6-1 and J usage is TRBJ2-7; no definite D call. V lost 5 bases to trimming and J lost 2 bases, with 13 bases between them. The CDR3 covers 14 residues. CDR1 is MNHNS, CDR2 SASEGT, per germline.

V and J are TRBV3-1 and TRBJ1-1; D possibly corresponds to TRBD1 (6 bases). The germline V gene has CDR1 LGHDT and CDR2 YNNKEL (reference sequence). With 3 bases removed from V and 1 base from J, the gap between germline ends came to 15 bases. CDR3 length: 16 amino acids. The CDR3, as DNA: TGTGCCAGCAGCCAGGAGTCAGGGGTAGCGAACACTGAAGCTTTCTTT. Translated, it gives CASSQESGVANTEAFF. The complete variable domain, with remaining parts taken from reference TRBV3-1 and TRBJ1-1, reads DTAVSQTPKYLVTQMGNDKSIKCEQNLGHDTMYWYKQDSKKFLKIMFSYNNKELIINETVPNRFSPKSPDKAHLNLHINSLELGDSAVYFCASSQESGVANTEAFFGQGTRLTVV.

J is TRBJ2-7 and V is TRBV20-1; TRBD2 matches 7 bases. Per germline, CDR1 DFQATT and CDR2 SNEGSKA (reference sequence). V trimming: 1 base; J trimming: 1 base; junction bases outside the gene matches: 7. The CDR3 covers 15 residues. The CDR3 DNA reads as TGCAGTGCTAGAGCGTCGCGGGAGTCATCCTACGAGCAGTACTTC. Translating gives CSARASRESSYEQYF.

The DNA for the CDR3 is TGTGCCATCAGTGAGTCGAGGAACACTGAAGCTTTCTTT. Its protein product is CAISESRNTEAFF. The V call is TRBV10-3, the J call TRBJ1-1, with D unresolved. The CDR3 contains 13 residues. Per germline, CDR1 ENHRY and CDR2 SYGVKD. V was pared by 0 bases and J by 1 base, with 3 bases between.

This clonotype has more than one count but fewer than ten. V usage is TRBV29-1 and J usage is TRBJ1-2, with D unresolved. The CDR3 sequence is 11 residues long. CDR1 is SQVTM, CDR2 ANQGSEA, per germline. Trimming cost V 7 bases and J 5 bases, with 11 bases left between them. For the CDR3, the DNA is TGCAGCGCTTCGACTGGATATGGCTACACCTTC. As protein: CSASTGYGYTF.